This entry describes one T cell receptor beta chain. The antigen is unknown. The data originate from a study of OX40 agonist ivuxolimab in advanced cancers. Study information: The patients got ivuxolimab, which is an agonistic anti-OX40 (CD134) antibody. The dose-escalation cohort was about 87% male, with a mean age of about 60 years, ranging about 23 to 79. Overall study results and limits: More expanded clones were found, on average, in CD8+ than in CD4+ T cells.

The V gene's germline CDR1 is SGHDN and CDR2 FVKESK. V lost 1 base to trimming and J lost 6 bases, with 13 bases between them. The CDR3 is 16 residues long. Produced via immunoSEQ multiplex PCR; TCRdb's table is partial and in-frame only. The sample shows under 40,000 clones, over 60% of them seen only once. This TCR came from an adult with an advanced solid tumor such as melanoma, head and neck, liver or kidney cancer. The sequencing here drew on CD4+ or CD8+ T cells sorted from blood, taken in a trial of the OX40 agonist ivuxolimab. The chain carries TRBV14 and TRBJ1-6; D gene unclear. The CDR3 is CASSQGAAPGNSPLHF. CDR3 in DNA: TGTGCCAGCAGCCAAGGGGCCGCCCCGGGTAATTCACCCCTCCACTTT.